The 3 T cell receptor beta chains below all came from one sample that was sequenced in a study of monozygotic twins with cystic fibrosis (dated by TCRdb to 2020 to 2023). The library was prepared using the immunoSEQ multiplex PCR assay. Imported from immuneACCESS, the table was reduced by TCRdb to in-frame sequences with V and J called. These copies leave out some clones; in studies compared against another copy, an unresolved V gene accounts for under half, and the cause of the remainder is not known. For this sample the table gives about 20,000 clones, of which roughly 96% were detected only once. The ten most abundant clones make up about 0.62% of the sample. Source material: blood. These receptors all come from a girl aged 2-10 years with cystic fibrosis.

This sequence joins TRBV5-4 and TRBJ1-4; 7 bases line up with TRBD1. CDR1 is SGHNT and CDR2 is YYREEE in the germline V gene (reference sequence). The trim removed 3 bases at V and 4 bases at J, leaving 6 bases unmatched. The CDR3 contains 15 residues. CDR3 in DNA: TGTGCCAGCAGCTGGACCGGGACAGATAATGAAAAACTGTTTTTT. Residues: CASSWTGTDNEKLFF.

J is TRBJ1-4 and V is TRBV4-3; D possibly corresponds to TRBD1 (6 bases). Germline CDR1 reads LGHNA; CDR2 reads YSLEER. CDR3 size: 16 residues. Trimming removed 0 bases from V and 6 bases from J, with 14 bases in between. CDR3 nucleotide sequence: TGCGCCAGCAGCCAAGATTGGGGGGGCGTAGATGAAAAACTGTTTTTT. Translated: CASSQDWGGVDEKLFF.

The chain recombines TRBV6-5 with TRBJ2-3, with D perhaps given as TRBD1 or TRBD2 (5 bases each). Germline V gene data show CDR1 as MNHEY and CDR2 as SVGAGI. The CDR3 sequence is 14 residues long. V dropped 0 bases and J dropped 1 base, with 5 bases sitting between them. The CDR3 here is CASSYSGGTDTQYF. The CDR3 bases are TGTGCCAGCAGTTACTCGGGGGGCACAGATACGCAGTATTTT.